This T cell receptor (beta chain) comes out of a study of CD8 T cells in ankylosing spondylitis. Study-level findings and limits: Seemingly distinctive of ankylosing spondylitis blood was a TCR beta motif formed by eight highly homologous variants.

TCRdb re-derived calls from the 5' RACE reads in MiXCR, one entry per CDR3 protein. The sample consists of fewer than 200,000 distinct CDR3 sequences, roughly 10% of them appearing once. V lost 4 bases and J lost 0; bases outside the gene matches: 7. This CDR3 comprises 17 residues. CDR1 is SGDLS and CDR2 is YYNGEE in the germline V gene. On this clonotype itself: Its antigen remains unknown.

The chain combines TRBV9 with TRBJ1-6; 7 nucleotides align to TRBD1. The sequencing sample was made of blood, either unsorted or a sorted T cell fraction (not recorded which). This receptor was taken from a female donor with ankylosing spondylitis or in good health (not recorded which). The CDR3 loop is CASSFEAGGSYNSPLHF. CDR3 sequence (DNA): TGTGCCAGCAGCTTTGAAGCAGGGGGCTCCTATAATTCACCCCTCCACTTT.